The 21 T cell receptor beta chains presented below share a single source sample, sequenced in a study of T-cell reconstitution after alpha-beta-depleted transplantation in children. The TCRbeta library incorporated unique molecular identifiers. A single record per CDR3 protein comes from TCRdb applying MiXCR to the PCR reads. The sample has 200,000 to 300,000 distinct CDR3 sequences, roughly 25% seen once. This sample comprised PBMCs, mostly from graft donor cells, obtained 360 days after TCRalphabeta/CD19-depleted stem cell transplant. All receptors come from a female patient aged 2-9 years who had a stem cell transplant for congenital amegakaryocytic thrombocytopenia, so the T cells may come from the graft donor.

This clonotype was seen a handful of times. The CDR3 is CATSDFTGFYNEQFF. The CDR3 coding sequence is TGTGCCACCAGTGATTTTACGGGGTTCTACAATGAGCAGTTCTTC. The chain recombines TRBV24-1 with TRBJ2-1; possible D gene TRBD2, 5 bases. The germline gives CDR1 KGHDR, CDR2 SFDVKD. V was trimmed by 1 base and J by 3 bases, leaving 9 bases between them. The CDR3 totals 15 residues.

This clonotype was seen a handful of times. CDR3 sequence: CASSHQSRGGSYEQYF. The CDR3 nucleotides read TGTGCCAGCAGCCATCAATCCCGAGGGGGCTCCTACGAGCAGTACTTC. The chain joins TRBV3-1 to TRBJ2-7; D might be TRBD1 (6 bases). The CDR3 extends over 16 amino acids. Trimming pared 3 bases from V and 0 bases from J, leaving 15 bases between. From germline, CDR1 is LGHDT and CDR2 YNNKEL (reference sequence).

The CDR3: CSAGDRRKGSEKLFF. CDR3 coding DNA: TGCAGTGCCGGGGACAGGAGGAAAGGAAGTGAAAAACTGTTTTTT. V usage is TRBV20-1 and J usage is TRBJ1-4; TRBD1 matches 8 bases. V lost 6 bases to trimming and J lost 7 bases; unmatched junction nucleotides: 13. CDR1 and CDR2 (germline): DFQATT, SNEGSKA (reference sequence). The CDR3 extends over 15 amino acids.

Remarks on this clonotype: A much larger clone lies a single base off, so this may be a read error. V is TRBV12-3 or TRBV12-4 and J is TRBJ1-5, with D uncertain. The CDR3 sequence is 12 residues long. Written as DNA, the CDR3 is TGTGCCAGCTGTTTCAAAGGACAGCCCCAGCATTTT. Protein: CASCFKGQPQHF.

A word on this clonotype: Since a much larger clone is just one base distant, this may be a read error. The chain couples TRBV12-3 or TRBV12-4 to TRBJ1-6, with 7 bases that match TRBD1. The CDR3 has 15 amino acids. Trimming cost V 5 bases and J 6 bases; bases outside gene matches: 7. For the CDR3, the DNA is TGTGCCAGCAGTCCCGGACAGGCGCGTAATTCACCCCTCCACTTT. As protein: CASSPGQARNSPLHF.

This clonotype was observed at least ten times. The chain joins TRBV4-2 to TRBJ1-4; 11 bases fit TRBD1. This CDR3 is 14 amino acids long. CDR1 LGHNA and CDR2 YNFKEQ come from the germline V gene. Trimming at V came to 1 base and at J to 8 bases, leaving 0 bases not matched to a gene. The CDR3 here is CASSQGTGGEKLFF. The CDR3 DNA is TGTGCCAGCAGCCAAGGGACAGGGGGCGAAAAACTGTTTTTT.

This clonotype was seen repeatedly, ten times or more. The CDR3: CSVLTGRQWETQYF. The CDR3, as DNA: TGCAGCGTTCTTACCGGCAGGCAATGGGAGACCCAGTACTTC. The chain couples TRBV29-1 to TRBJ2-5; D call uncertain. The CDR3 runs to 14 residues. CDR1 is SQVTM and CDR2 is ANQGSEA in the germline V gene. Trimming stripped 5 bases from V and 5 bases from J, with 18 bases between.

The chain joins TRBV2 to TRBJ2-2; 8 bases fit TRBD2. The CDR3 has 16 amino acids. J lost 6 bases, V lost 0 bases, and 6 bases had no gene match. Germline V gives CDR1 SNHLY, CDR2 FYNNEI. The CDR3 coding sequence is TGTGCCAGCAGTGAAGCGCGGACTAGCTTCGCCGGGGAGCTGTTTTTT. Its protein product is CASSEARTSFAGELFF.

The gene calls are TRBV2 and TRBJ2-3; D is unresolved. The CDR3 length is 16 residues. Trimming cost V 3 bases and J 3 bases, with 16 bases left between them. Germline CDR1 and CDR2: SNHLY and FYNNEI. The CDR3 protein is CASSDLQEFGTDTQYF. CDR3 DNA sequence: TGTGCCAGCAGTGACCTTCAGGAATTCGGTACAGATACGCAGTATTTT.

CDR3 region: CASNRGNSGNTIYF. CDR3 nucleotides: TGTGCCAGCAACAGGGGAAACTCTGGAAACACCATATATTTT. The gene calls are TRBV7-2 and TRBJ1-3; 7 bases fit TRBD1. V lost 7 bases and J lost 0; bases outside the gene matches: 3. The CDR3 runs 14 residues. Germline V gives CDR1 SGHTA, CDR2 FQGNSA.

This clonotype was recorded many times. The junction and the germline gene differ at one end; a read error may be behind it. The CDR3 is CASSVAGGADTQYF. The CDR3 nucleotides read TGTGCCAGCAGTGTAGCGGGGGGGGCAGATACGCAGTATTTT. The V call is TRBV12-3 or TRBV12-4, the J call TRBJ2-3; 11 bases agree with TRBD2. The CDR3 loop spans 14 amino acids.

The chain links TRBV4-1 to TRBJ1-4; the D is unclear. The CDR3 sequence is 18 residues long. V dropped 2 bases and J dropped 2 bases, with 18 bases sitting between them. CDR1 is MGHRA and CDR2 is YSYEKL in the germline V gene. The CDR3 loop is CASSQPAVKRGTNEKLFF. The CDR3 nucleotides are TGCGCCAGCAGCCAACCAGCAGTCAAACGAGGGACTAATGAAAAACTGTTTTTT.

There are many counts of this clonotype. The chain couples TRBV4-1 to TRBJ1-5; TRBD1 aligns across 7 bases. The V and J ends lost 4 bases and 2 bases, in that order; junction bases with no gene match: 5. Germline CDR1 is MGHRA and CDR2 is YSYEKL. The CDR3 length is 15 residues. In nucleotides, the CDR3 is TGCGCCAGCAGCCCAGGGGGAGGGGGCAATCAGCCCCAGCATTTT. Its protein product is CASSPGGGGNQPQHF.

This clonotype occurred a few times. This chain uses TRBV5-1 with TRBJ1-5; TRBD1 matches 7 bases. The CDR3 length is 14 residues. CDR1 is SGHRS, CDR2 YFSETQ, per germline. Losses at the gene ends were 4 bases for V and 2 bases for J; bases not matched to a gene: 3. The DNA of the CDR3 is TGCGCCAGCAGCATCGGACAGGGCAATCAGCCCCAGCATTTT. Translating it yields CASSIGQGNQPQHF. Drawing the rest from reference TRBV5-1 and TRBJ1-5, the complete variable domain is KAGVTQTPRYLIKTRGQQVTLSCSPISGHRSVSWYQQTPGQGLQFLFEYFSETQRNKGNFPGRFSGRQFSNSRSEMNVSTLELGDSALYLCASSIGQGNQPQHFGDGTRLSIL.

This clonotype showed up just a few times. This chain links TRBV4-1 with TRBJ2-1; D unresolved. This CDR3 comprises 16 residues. The V end lost 1 base, the J end lost 0 bases, and 10 bases lay between the germline ends. Germline lookup yields CDR1 MGHRA and CDR2 YSYEKL. The CDR3: CASSQVTLDSYNEQFF. DNA of the CDR3: TGCGCCAGCAGCCAAGTGACCCTTGACTCCTACAATGAGCAGTTCTTC.

This clonotype was detected a few times. V is TRBV4-2 and J is TRBJ2-3; D is unresolved. Germline CDR1 and CDR2: LGHNA and YNFKEQ. The CDR3 covers 15 residues. V was trimmed by 0 bases and J by 3 bases, leaving 10 bases between them. The CDR3 coding sequence is TGTGCCAGCAGCCAAGAGACGGCGGCGACAGATACGCAGTATTTT. Encoded protein: CASSQETAATDTQYF.

V usage is TRBV2 and J usage is TRBJ2-3; no clear D. CDR3 size: 12 residues. V lost 6 bases and J lost 0, with 4 bases in between. The germline V gene encodes CDR1 SNHLY and CDR2 FYNNEI. CDR3 amino acids: CASRFSTDTQYF. The CDR3 DNA follows: TGTGCCAGCAGGTTTAGCACAGATACGCAGTATTTT. Variable domain in full (rest from reference TRBV2 and TRBJ2-3): EPEVTQTPSHQVTQMGQEVILRCVPISNHLYFYWYRQILGQKVEFLVSFYNNEISEKSEIFDDQFSVERPDGSNFTLKIRSTKLEDSAMYFCASRFSTDTQYFGPGTRLTVL.

This clonotype showed up just a few times. V is TRBV6-1 and J is TRBJ1-5; a weak D match, TRBD1 (6 bases). Germline-derived CDR1 and CDR2 are MNHNS and SASEGT. The CDR3 spans 14 residues. Deletions cut 5 bases from V and 3 bases from J, with 11 bases between. Here the CDR3 reads CASSRDNSNQPQHF. In DNA, the CDR3 is TGTGCCAGCAGTCGGGACAACTCCAATCAGCCCCAGCATTTT.

The rearrangement joins TRBV5-1 to TRBJ2-2; weak D call: TRBD1 (6 bases). Germline-derived CDR1 and CDR2 are SGHRS and YFSETQ. The V end lost 0 bases, the J end lost 1 base, and 16 bases lay between the germline ends. The CDR3 has 18 amino acids. The CDR3 region has the DNA TGCGCCAGCAGCTTGGCCACAGGGCAGATCTTGAACACCGGGGAGCTGTTTTTT. Protein sequence: CASSLATGQILNTGELFF.

Only a few counts were recorded for this clonotype. The chain combines TRBV12-3 or TRBV12-4 with TRBJ2-3, with a tentative D call TRBD1 (6 bases). The CDR3 has 13 residues. V lost 7 bases and J 9 bases, leaving 17 bases between the germline ends. CDR3 sequence: CASNKLEQGTQYF. The CDR3 DNA is TGTGCCAGCAACAAACTGGAGCAGGGGACGCAGTATTTT.

This clonotype showed up just a few times. The chain employs TRBV12-3 or TRBV12-4 and TRBJ2-5; D call uncertain. CDR3 length: 14 residues. V was pared by 5 bases and J by 4 bases, with 14 bases between. The CDR3 DNA reads as TGTGCCAGCAGTCGTGGCTCTGCGGTAGAGACCCAGTACTTC. Translating it yields CASSRGSAVETQYF.